This T cell receptor (beta chain) stems from a study of early T cells in non-severe SARS-CoV-2 infection (dated by TCRdb to the early 2020s). With regard to the full study: TCR sequencing used bulk RNA from unsorted whole blood, so alpha and beta chains could not be paired. Study-wide conclusions, independent of this receptor: Matching against VDJdb was skewed toward anti-spike CD8 responses, likely underestimated virus-specific expansions, and missed private and CD4 specificities.

The germline V gene gives CDR1 as MGHRA and CDR2 as YSYEKL. V is cut by 4 bases and J by 1 base, and the space between the germline ends is 8 bases. From the cysteine through the phenylalanine, the CDR3 covers 15 amino acids. Only the CDR3 DNA is retained, 45 bases long and in frame from the first base. This clonotype has ten or more counts. No cognate antigen has been identified for it. No per-base quality is available; no much larger clone lies one base away. This was a case-control study nested in a cohort of healthcare workers in London, UK, who had nasopharyngeal swab PCR tests and blood samples taken every week. Healthcare workers were enrolled in the week of the UK lockdown, from 23 to 31 March 2020, and were followed every week for up to roughly 15 weeks. Library preparation employed 5' RACE. The data were produced on a NextSeq 500. In the TCR library protocol, unique molecular identifiers were attached to individual cDNA molecules to correct for PCR bias and sequencing error. TCR alpha and beta chains were both sequenced, and the abundances of alpha and beta sequences in each sample were closely correlated with each other. The original pipeline was this. Decombinator V4 was used to annotate the V gene, J gene and CDR3 of the TCR sequences. Expanded TCRs were defined as changing significantly between any two time points under a Poisson model with p below 0.0001. TCR abundances were normalised to the total number of TCRs sequenced per sample and expressed as counts per million. TRAV1-2 paired with TRAJ12, TRAJ20 or TRAJ33 defined MAIT TCRs, while TRAV10 paired with TRAJ18 defined iNKT TCRs. A search of VDJdb, accessed on 1 November 2021, was run for TCRs annotated to CMV, EBV and SARS-CoV-2, with TCRs annotated for multiple antigens excluded. TCRdb reworked the public reads: Q25 trimming with fastp, MiXCR clone assembly, productive beta chains retained. Rows with one shared CDR3 protein collapse into an entry with the most common genes and DNA. The V and J calls reflect TCRdb's pipeline rather than the authors' work. This sample has 25,000 or so distinct CDR3 sequences in its table, and about 3% of those were observed once. Clones ranked in the top ten supply over 0.6% of the sample.

In this chain, TRBV4-1 is recombined with TRBJ2-6; matching of 6 bases hints at TRBD1 as the D gene. This sequence originates from an adult who was a healthcare worker with PCR-confirmed SARS-CoV-2 infection or an uninfected control (not recorded which). Sequences were obtained from whole blood. The CDR3 protein is CASSLTGSGANVLTF. Read as DNA, the sequence is TGCGCCAGCAGCCTCACAGGGTCTGGGGCCAACGTCCTGACTTTC.